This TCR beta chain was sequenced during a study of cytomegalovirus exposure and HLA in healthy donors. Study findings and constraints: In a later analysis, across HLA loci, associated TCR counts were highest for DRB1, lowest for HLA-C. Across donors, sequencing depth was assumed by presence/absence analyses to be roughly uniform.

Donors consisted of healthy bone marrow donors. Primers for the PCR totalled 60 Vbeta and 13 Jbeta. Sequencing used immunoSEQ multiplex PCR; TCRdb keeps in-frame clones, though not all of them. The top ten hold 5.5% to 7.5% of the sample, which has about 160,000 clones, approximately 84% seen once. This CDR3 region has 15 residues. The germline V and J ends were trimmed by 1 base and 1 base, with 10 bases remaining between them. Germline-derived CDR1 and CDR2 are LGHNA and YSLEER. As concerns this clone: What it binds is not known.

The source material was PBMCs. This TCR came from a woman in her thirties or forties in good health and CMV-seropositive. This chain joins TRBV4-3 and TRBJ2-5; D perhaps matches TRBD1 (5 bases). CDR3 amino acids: CASSQGTLSQETQYF. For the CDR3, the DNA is TGCGCCAGCAGCCAAGGGACACTTTCCCAAGAGACCCAGTACTTC.